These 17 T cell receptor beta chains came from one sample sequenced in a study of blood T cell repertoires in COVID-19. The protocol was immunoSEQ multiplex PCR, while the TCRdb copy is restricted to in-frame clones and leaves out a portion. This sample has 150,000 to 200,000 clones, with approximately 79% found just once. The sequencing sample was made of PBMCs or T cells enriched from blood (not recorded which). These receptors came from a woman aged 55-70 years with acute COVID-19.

The DNA of the CDR3 is TGTGCCAGCAGCTTAGATTGGGCTTCACCCCTCCACTTT. Protein product: CASSLDWASPLHF. This chain connects TRBV7-2 to TRBJ1-6, with D unclear. Deletions cut 1 base from V and 9 bases from J, with 7 bases between. The CDR3 sequence is 13 residues long. Germline V gene lookup returns CDR1 SGHTA and CDR2 FQGNSA.

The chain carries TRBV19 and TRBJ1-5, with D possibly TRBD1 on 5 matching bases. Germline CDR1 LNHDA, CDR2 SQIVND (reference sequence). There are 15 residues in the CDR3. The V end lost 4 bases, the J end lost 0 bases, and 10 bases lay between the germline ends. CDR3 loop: CASSTGLDSNQPQHF. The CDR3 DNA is TGTGCCAGTAGTACAGGGCTAGATAGCAATCAGCCCCAGCATTTT.

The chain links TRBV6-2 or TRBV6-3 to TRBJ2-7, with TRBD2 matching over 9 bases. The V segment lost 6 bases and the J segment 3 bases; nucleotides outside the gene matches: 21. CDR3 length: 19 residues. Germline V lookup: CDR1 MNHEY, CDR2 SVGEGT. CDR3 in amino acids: CASSPSRSGRALLIYEQYF. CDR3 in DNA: TGTGCCAGCAGCCCCTCCCGTAGCGGGAGAGCCCTACTTATCTACGAGCAGTACTTC.

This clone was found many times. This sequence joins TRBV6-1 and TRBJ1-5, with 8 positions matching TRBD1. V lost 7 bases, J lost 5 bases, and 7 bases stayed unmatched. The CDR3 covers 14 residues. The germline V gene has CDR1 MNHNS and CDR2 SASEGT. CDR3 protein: CASTPNRGDQPQHF. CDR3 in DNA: TGTGCCAGCACTCCCAACAGGGGGGATCAGCCCCAGCATTTT.

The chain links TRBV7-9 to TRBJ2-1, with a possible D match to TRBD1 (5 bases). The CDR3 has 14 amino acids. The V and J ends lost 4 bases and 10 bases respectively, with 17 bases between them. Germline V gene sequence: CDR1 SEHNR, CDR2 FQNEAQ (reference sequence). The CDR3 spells CASSSLGLVGEQFF. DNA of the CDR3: TGTGCCAGCAGCTCCCTGGGGCTAGTTGGGGAGCAGTTCTTC.

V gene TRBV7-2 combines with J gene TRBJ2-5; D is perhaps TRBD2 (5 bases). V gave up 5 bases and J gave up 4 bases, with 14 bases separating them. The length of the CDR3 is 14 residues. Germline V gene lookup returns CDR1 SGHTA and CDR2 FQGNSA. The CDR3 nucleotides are TGTGCCAGCAGCCCATCTCTCCGGGGAGAGACCCAGTACTTC. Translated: CASSPSLRGETQYF.

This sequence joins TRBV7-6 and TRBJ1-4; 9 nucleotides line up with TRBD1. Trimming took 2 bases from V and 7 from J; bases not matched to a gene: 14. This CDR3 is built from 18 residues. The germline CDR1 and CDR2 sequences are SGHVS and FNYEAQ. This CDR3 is CASSLNSPGQGSSEKLFF. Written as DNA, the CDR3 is TGTGCCAGCAGCTTAAACTCCCCGGGACAGGGTTCGAGTGAAAAACTGTTTTTT.

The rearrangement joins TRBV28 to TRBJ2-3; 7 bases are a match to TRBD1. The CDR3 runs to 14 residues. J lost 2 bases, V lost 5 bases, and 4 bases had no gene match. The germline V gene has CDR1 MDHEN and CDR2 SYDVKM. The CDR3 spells CASSPGQFTDTQYF. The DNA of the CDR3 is TGTGCCAGCAGTCCGGGACAGTTCACAGATACGCAGTATTTT.

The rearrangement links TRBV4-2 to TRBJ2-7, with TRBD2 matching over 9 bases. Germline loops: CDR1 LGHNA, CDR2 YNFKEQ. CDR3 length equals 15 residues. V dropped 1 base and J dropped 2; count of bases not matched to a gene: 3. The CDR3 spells CASSQGAGGTYEQYV. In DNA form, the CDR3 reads TGTGCCAGCAGCCAAGGAGCGGGGGGAACCTACGAGCAGTACGTC.

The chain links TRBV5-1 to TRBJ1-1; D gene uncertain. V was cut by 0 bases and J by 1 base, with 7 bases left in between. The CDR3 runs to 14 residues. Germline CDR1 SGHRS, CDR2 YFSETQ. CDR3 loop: CASSLGRRNTEAFF. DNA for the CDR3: TGCGCCAGCAGCTTGGGTCGTAGGAACACTGAAGCTTTCTTT.

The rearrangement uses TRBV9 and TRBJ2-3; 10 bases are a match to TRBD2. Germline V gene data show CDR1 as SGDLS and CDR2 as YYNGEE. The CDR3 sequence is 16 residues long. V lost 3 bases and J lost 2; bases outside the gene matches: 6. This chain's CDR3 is CASSDPGTSATDTQYF. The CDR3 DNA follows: TGTGCCAGCAGCGACCCCGGGACTAGCGCCACAGATACGCAGTATTTT.

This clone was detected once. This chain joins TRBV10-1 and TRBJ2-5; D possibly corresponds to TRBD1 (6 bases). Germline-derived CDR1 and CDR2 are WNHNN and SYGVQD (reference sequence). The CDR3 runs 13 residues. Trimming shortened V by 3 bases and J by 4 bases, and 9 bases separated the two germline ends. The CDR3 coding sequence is TGCGCCAGCAGTGAAGGGGGACCAGAGACCCAGTACTTC. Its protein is CASSEGGPETQYF.

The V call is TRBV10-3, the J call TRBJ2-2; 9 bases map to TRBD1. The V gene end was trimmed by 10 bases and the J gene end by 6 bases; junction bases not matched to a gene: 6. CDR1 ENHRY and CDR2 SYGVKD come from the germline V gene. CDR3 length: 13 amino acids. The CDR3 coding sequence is TGTGCCACCCACAGGGGGCGGTCCGGGGAGCTGTTTTTT. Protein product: CATHRGRSGELFF.

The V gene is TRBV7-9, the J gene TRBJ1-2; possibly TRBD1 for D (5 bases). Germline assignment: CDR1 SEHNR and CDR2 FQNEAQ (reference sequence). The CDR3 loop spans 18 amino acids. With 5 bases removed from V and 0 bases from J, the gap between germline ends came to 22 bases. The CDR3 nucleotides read TGTGCCAGCAGCCCCCCAATAGGGGCAGGGCGAGCTAACTATGGCTACACCTTC. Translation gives CASSPPIGAGRANYGYTF.

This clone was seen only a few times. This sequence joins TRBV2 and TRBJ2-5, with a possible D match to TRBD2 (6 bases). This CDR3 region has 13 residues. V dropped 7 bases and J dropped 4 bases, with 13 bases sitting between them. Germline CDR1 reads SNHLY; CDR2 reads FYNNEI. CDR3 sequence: CASNRGLGETQYF. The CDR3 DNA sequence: TGTGCCAGCAATCGGGGGTTAGGAGAGACCCAGTACTTC.

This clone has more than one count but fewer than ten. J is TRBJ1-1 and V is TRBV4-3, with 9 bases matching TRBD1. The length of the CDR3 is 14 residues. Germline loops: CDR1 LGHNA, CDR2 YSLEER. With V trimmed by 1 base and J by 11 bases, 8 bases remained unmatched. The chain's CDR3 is CASSQAPGTGFAFF. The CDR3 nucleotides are TGCGCCAGCAGCCAAGCCCCAGGGACAGGGTTTGCTTTCTTT.

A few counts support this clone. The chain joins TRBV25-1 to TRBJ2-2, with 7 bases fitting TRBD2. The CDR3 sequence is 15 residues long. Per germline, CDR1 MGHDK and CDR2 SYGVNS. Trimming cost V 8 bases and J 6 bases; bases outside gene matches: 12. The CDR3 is CASAGRAGVAGELFF. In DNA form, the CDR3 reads TGTGCCAGCGCGGGTAGGGCGGGAGTGGCCGGGGAGCTGTTTTTT.